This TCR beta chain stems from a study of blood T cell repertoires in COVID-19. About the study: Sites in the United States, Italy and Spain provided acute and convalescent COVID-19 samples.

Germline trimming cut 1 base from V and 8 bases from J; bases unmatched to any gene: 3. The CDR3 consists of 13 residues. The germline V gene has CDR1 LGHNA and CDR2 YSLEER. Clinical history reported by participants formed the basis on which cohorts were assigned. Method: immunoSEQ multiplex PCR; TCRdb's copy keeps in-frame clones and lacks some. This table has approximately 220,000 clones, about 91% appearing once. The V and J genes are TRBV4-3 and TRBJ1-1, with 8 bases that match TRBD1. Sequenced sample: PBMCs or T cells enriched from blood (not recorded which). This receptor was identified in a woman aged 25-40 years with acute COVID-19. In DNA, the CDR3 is TGCGCCAGCAGCCAAGGGGACAGGTTCGAAGCTTTCTTT. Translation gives CASSQGDRFEAFF.